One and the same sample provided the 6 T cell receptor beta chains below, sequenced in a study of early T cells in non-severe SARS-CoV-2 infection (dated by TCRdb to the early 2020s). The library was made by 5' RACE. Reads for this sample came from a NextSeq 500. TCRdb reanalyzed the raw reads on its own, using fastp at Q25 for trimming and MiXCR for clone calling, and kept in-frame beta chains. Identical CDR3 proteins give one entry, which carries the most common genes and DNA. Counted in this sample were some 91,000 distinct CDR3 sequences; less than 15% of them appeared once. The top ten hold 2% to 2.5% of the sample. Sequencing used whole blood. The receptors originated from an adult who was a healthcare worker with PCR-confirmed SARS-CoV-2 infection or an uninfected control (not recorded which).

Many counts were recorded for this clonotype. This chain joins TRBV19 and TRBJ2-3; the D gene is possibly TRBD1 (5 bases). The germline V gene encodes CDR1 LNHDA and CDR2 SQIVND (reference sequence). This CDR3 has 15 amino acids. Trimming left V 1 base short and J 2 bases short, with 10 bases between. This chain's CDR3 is CASSIGNRITDTQYF. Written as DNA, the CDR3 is TGTGCCAGTAGTATAGGTAACAGGATCACAGATACGCAGTATTTT. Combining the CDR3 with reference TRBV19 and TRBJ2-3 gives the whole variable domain DGGITQSPKYLFRKEGQNVTLSCEQNLNHDAMYWYRQDPGQGLRLIYYSQIVNDFQKGDIAEGYSVSREKKESFPLTVTSAQKNPTAFYLCASSIGNRITDTQYFGPGTRLTVL.

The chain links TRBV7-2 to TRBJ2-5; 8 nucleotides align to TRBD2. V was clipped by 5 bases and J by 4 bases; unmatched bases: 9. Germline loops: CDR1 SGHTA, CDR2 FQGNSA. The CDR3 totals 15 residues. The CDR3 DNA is TGTGCCAGCAGCCTCCGGGGGGGCACGGGAGAGACCCAGTACTTC. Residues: CASSLRGGTGETQYF.

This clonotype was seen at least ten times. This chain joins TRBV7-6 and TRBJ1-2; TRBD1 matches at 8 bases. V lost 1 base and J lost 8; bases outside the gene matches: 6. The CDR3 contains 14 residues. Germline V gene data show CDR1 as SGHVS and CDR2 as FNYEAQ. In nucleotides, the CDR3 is TGTGCCAGCAGCTTAGGGACAGGGCAGGACGGCTACACCTTC. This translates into CASSLGTGQDGYTF.

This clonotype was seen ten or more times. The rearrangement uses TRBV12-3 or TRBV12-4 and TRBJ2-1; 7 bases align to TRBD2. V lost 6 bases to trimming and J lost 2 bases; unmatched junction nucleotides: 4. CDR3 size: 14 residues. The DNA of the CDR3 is TGTGCCAGCAGCCCAGGGACTACCTACAATGAGCAGTTCTTC. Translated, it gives CASSPGTTYNEQFF.

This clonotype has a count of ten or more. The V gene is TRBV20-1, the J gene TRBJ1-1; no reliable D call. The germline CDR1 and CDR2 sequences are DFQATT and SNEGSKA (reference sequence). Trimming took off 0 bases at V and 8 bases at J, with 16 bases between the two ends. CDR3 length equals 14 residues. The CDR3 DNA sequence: TGCAGTGCTAGAGATGTCGCGGGGTCCGGAGAAGCTTTCTTT. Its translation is CSARDVAGSGEAFF.

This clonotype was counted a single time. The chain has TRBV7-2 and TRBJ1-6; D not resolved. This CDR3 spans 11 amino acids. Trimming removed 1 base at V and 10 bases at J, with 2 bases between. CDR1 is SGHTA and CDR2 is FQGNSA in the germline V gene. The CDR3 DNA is TGTGCCAGCAGCTTAGAGTCACCCCTCCACTTT. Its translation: CASSLESPLHF.